Listed below are T cell receptor beta chains from one sample, sequenced in a study of T cells after yellow fever vaccination. TCRdb reanalysed the 5' RACE reads using MiXCR and keeps one entry per CDR3 protein. In the table there are 450,000 to 550,000 distinct CDR3 sequences, under 25% of which are singletons. Sequencing used PBMCs, obtained 15 days after the yellow fever booster vaccination. The receptors shown here come from a man aged 25-45 years who received the YFV17D yellow fever vaccine. Each CDR3 is given with its conserved first and last residue. A D gene is named only where the DNA matches it firmly. Expanded clones get a size class; other rows say once, few or many, or leave the size out.

V: TRBV18
length: 11
size: many
D: .
J: TRBJ2-5
CDR3: CASSAQETQYF
DNA: TGTGCCAGCAGCGCCCAAGAGACCCAGTACTTC

V: TRBV12-3/TRBV12-4
length: 16
size: .
D: .
J: TRBJ1-1
CDR3: CASSSVVGWVNTEAFF
DNA: TGTGCCAGCAGTTCCGTGGTTGGGTGGGTGAACACTGAAGCTTTCTTT

V: TRBV11-1
length: 19
size: .
D: TRBD2
J: TRBJ2-1
CDR3: CASGRSTLIAGETYNEQFF
DNA: TGTGCCAGCGGAAGAAGCACGTTGATAGCGGGAGAGACCTACAATGAGCAGTTCTTC

V: TRBV20-1
length: 13
size: .
D: .
J: TRBJ1-4
CDR3: CSARASGAEKLFF
DNA: TGCAGTGCTAGAGCTTCTGGGGCGGAAAAACTGTTTTTT

V: TRBV28
length: 16
size: few
D: TRBD2
J: TRBJ2-3
CDR3: CASGVGTSGSTDTQYF
DNA: TGTGCCAGCGGAGTGGGGACTAGCGGTAGCACAGATACGCAGTATTTT

V: TRBV11-2
length: 19
size: .
D: TRBD2
J: TRBJ2-3
CDR3: CASSLEGIAGTSSTDTQYF
DNA: TGTGCCAGCAGCTTAGAGGGGATAGCGGGAACGTCTAGCACAGATACGCAGTATTTT

V: TRBV20-1
length: 14
size: .
D: TRBD2
J: TRBJ2-7
CDR3: CSAGVRAGDYEQYF
DNA: TGCAGTGCAGGCGTCAGGGCGGGAGACTACGAGCAGTACTTC

V: TRBV5-1
length: 14
size: few
D: .
J: TRBJ1-1
CDR3: CASSSDGANTEAFF
DNA: TGCGCCAGCAGCTCGGACGGGGCGAACACTGAAGCTTTCTTT

V: TRBV3-1
length: 15
size: .
D: .
J: TRBJ2-5
CDR3: CASSQAGSRQETQYF
DNA: TGTGCCAGCAGCCAAGCCGGGAGTAGGCAAGAGACCCAGTACTTC

V: TRBV7-9
length: 13
size: few
D: TRBD2
J: TRBJ2-3
CDR3: CASAREGTDTQYF
DNA: TGTGCCAGCGCTCGGGAGGGCACAGATACGCAGTATTTT